This passage covers 24 T cell receptor beta chains from one sample sequenced in a study of OX40 agonist ivuxolimab in advanced cancers. Only in-frame clones appear in the TCRdb table, and some are missing; sequencing was by immunoSEQ multiplex PCR. The sample consists of 40,000 to 50,000 clones, 88% of them appearing once. The sample was CD4+ or CD8+ T cells sorted from blood, taken in a trial of the OX40 agonist ivuxolimab. Every receptor here comes from an adult with an advanced solid tumor such as melanoma, head and neck, liver or kidney cancer.

The V gene is TRBV29-1, the J gene TRBJ2-1, with TRBD2 matching 7 bases. CDR3 length equals 15 residues. Per the germline V gene, CDR1 is SQVTM and CDR2 is ANQGSEA. Trimming removed 0 bases from V and 5 bases from J; junction bases left unmatched: 7. The CDR3 region has the DNA TGCAGCGTTGAAGATCTAGCGGTCGCCCACAATGAGCAGTTCTTC. Translation gives CSVEDLAVAHNEQFF.

The chain combines TRBV19 with TRBJ2-1; 11 nucleotides match TRBD2. The trim removed 10 bases at V and 9 bases at J, leaving 26 bases unmatched. Per germline, CDR1 LNHDA and CDR2 SQIVND (reference sequence). This CDR3 is 19 amino acids long. The CDR3 reads CATTSGLAGGPVPSGEQFF. The CDR3 DNA sequence: TGTGCCACCACTTCGGGGCTAGCGGGAGGACCGGTCCCGTCCGGTGAGCAGTTCTTC.

The V gene is TRBV6-1, the J gene TRBJ2-7; D not resolved. Trimming removed 6 bases from V and 0 bases from J, with 15 bases in between. Germline V gene lookup returns CDR1 MNHNS and CDR2 SASEGT. The CDR3 is made up of 15 amino acids. This CDR3 reads CASSFSELPSYEQYF. The CDR3, as DNA: TGTGCCAGCAGCTTTAGTGAACTACCCTCCTACGAGCAGTACTTC.

J is TRBJ2-7 and V is TRBV21-1; whether TRBD2, the table's D call, matches the DNA was not checked. TRBV21-1 is a pseudogene segment. The CDR3 totals 19 residues. CDR3 residues: CASTTGLVGTSGRSYEQYF. DNA for the CDR3: TGTGCCAGCACCACGGGACTCGTGGGGACTAGCGGGCGGTCGTACGAGCAGTACTTC.

V is TRBV27 and J is TRBJ1-1, with a tentative D call TRBD1 (6 bases). The CDR3 length is 16 residues. Germline V gene lookup returns CDR1 MNHEY and CDR2 SMNVEV (reference sequence). V shed 3 bases and J shed 6 bases, with 20 bases lying between them. CDR3 residues: CASSFLRSRGISEAFF. CDR3 sequence (DNA): TGTGCCAGCAGTTTTCTCCGTAGCAGGGGAATCTCTGAAGCTTTCTTT.

This rearrangement joins TRBV5-6 to TRBJ2-7, with D unclear. V gave up 2 bases and J gave up 0 bases, with 6 bases separating them. Germline CDR1 reads SGHDT; CDR2 reads YYEEEE. CDR3 size: 13 residues. CDR3 nucleotide sequence: TGTGCCAGCAGCTTCGGGTTCTCCTACGAGCAGTACTTC. It specifies CASSFGFSYEQYF.

The chain combines TRBV6-5 with TRBJ1-2, with 11 bases aligning to TRBD1. V shed 5 bases, J shed 8 bases, and the junction held 4 bases outside the gene matches. This CDR3 region has 13 residues. CDR1 is MNHEY and CDR2 is SVGAGI in the germline V gene. The CDR3 nucleotides are TGTGCCAGCAGTGGACAGGGGGCTAGAGGCTACACCTTC. Translating gives CASSGQGARGYTF.

CDR3 in DNA: TGTGCCAGCTCACCCCGGGACCAAGATGGGCAGTACTTC. Residues: CASSPRDQDGQYF. The chain couples TRBV18 to TRBJ2-7; D may be TRBD1 or TRBD2 (5 bases each). The CDR3 is 13 amino acids. V lost 3 bases, J lost 9 bases, and 15 bases lay in between. From germline, CDR1 is KGHSH and CDR2 LQKENI.

CDR3 region: CASSLGLSYNEQFF. The CDR3 coding sequence is TGTGCCAGCAGCTTAGGTCTCTCCTACAATGAGCAGTTCTTC. This chain joins TRBV11-2 and TRBJ2-1; no clear D. The ends were cut back, 1 base at V and 0 bases at J, with 4 bases in the middle. CDR3 length: 14 amino acids. Germline V lookup: CDR1 SGHAT, CDR2 FQNNGV.

J is TRBJ2-7 and V is TRBV11-3; a possible D gene is TRBD2 (6 bases). Trimming cost V 5 bases and J 3 bases, with 17 bases left between them. This CDR3 region has 15 residues. Germline values: CDR1 SGHNT, CDR2 YENEEA. Here the CDR3 reads CASSPGPTGDYEQYF. The CDR3 nucleotides are TGTGCCAGCAGCCCGGGACCCACGGGGGACTACGAGCAGTACTTC.

The gene calls are TRBV5-6 and TRBJ2-3; TRBD1 matches 9 bases. With V trimmed by 0 bases and J by 4 bases, 3 bases remained unmatched. Germline V gene data show CDR1 as SGHDT and CDR2 as YYEEEE. The CDR3 has 15 amino acids. This CDR3 reads CASSLVRTGADTQYF. The DNA for the CDR3 is TGTGCCAGCAGCTTGGTAAGGACAGGGGCAGATACGCAGTATTTT.

The chain carries TRBV19 and TRBJ2-3; D unclear. Trimming pared 3 bases from V and 6 bases from J, leaving 13 bases between. This CDR3 has 14 residues. Germline V gene data show CDR1 as LNHDA and CDR2 as SQIVND (reference sequence). CDR3 region: CASSIRAGYDTQYF. CDR3 in DNA: TGTGCCAGTAGTATTCGGGCAGGTTACGATACGCAGTATTTT.

The gene calls are TRBV19 and TRBJ1-2; TRBD1 might be the D (5 bases). The CDR3 totals 13 residues. The germline CDR1 and CDR2 sequences are LNHDA and SQIVND (reference sequence). V lost 1 base to trimming and J lost 10 bases, with 13 bases between them. The CDR3 loop is CASSIAAGGPYTF. CDR3 nucleotides: TGTGCCAGTAGTATAGCGGCCGGGGGTCCCTACACCTTC.

V and J are TRBV30 and TRBJ2-2; 12 nucleotides align to TRBD2. There are 16 residues in the CDR3. J was trimmed by 4 bases and V by 3 bases; bases with no gene match: 6. CDR1 is GTSNPN and CDR2 is SVGIG in the germline V gene (reference sequence). Written as DNA, the CDR3 is TGTGCCTGGAGGGCAACGGGACTAGCGGGCACCGGGGAGCTGTTTTTT. Amino acid sequence: CAWRATGLAGTGELFF. The full variable domain, with the rest looked up from reference TRBV30 and TRBJ2-2, is SQTIHQWPATLVQPVGSPLSLECTVEGTSNPNLYWYRQAAGRGLQLLFYSVGIGQISSEVPQNLSASRPQDRQFILSSKKLLLSDSGFYLCAWRATGLAGTGELFFGEGSRLTVL.

The chain couples TRBV6-6 to TRBJ2-3; TRBD1 agrees at 11 bases. The CDR3 covers 15 residues. The J segment lost 4 bases and the V segment lost 7 bases, leaving 7 bases of the junction unmatched. Germline loops: CDR1 MNHNY, CDR2 SVGAGI (reference sequence). This CDR3 is CASTAGQGAADTQYF. DNA of the CDR3: TGTGCCAGCACGGCCGGACAGGGGGCAGCAGATACGCAGTATTTT.

The rearrangement uses TRBV25-1 and TRBJ1-1; D remains unclear. The CDR3 is made up of 16 amino acids. The V gene's germline CDR1 is MGHDK and CDR2 SYGVNS. V was clipped by 4 bases and J by 2 bases, with 17 bases between them. The CDR3 nucleotides are TGTGCCAGCAGTGGGAAAAAAACTCTAGGTAACACTGAAGCTTTCTTT. It yields the protein CASSGKKTLGNTEAFF.

By sample share, this clone is medium-sized. The chain is built from TRBV21-1 and TRBJ2-1. TRBV21-1 is a listed pseudogene. CDR3 length: 12 residues. In DNA, the CDR3 is TGTCGCGCCGCTTGGTCCTGGGGTGAGCAGTTCTTC. Its translation: CRAAWSWGEQFF.

This sequence joins TRBV4-1 and TRBJ1-2; 11 bases are a match to TRBD1. The CDR3 extends over 14 amino acids. Germline CDR1 is MGHRA and CDR2 is YSYEKL. V trimming: 3 bases; J trimming: 4 bases; junction bases outside the gene matches: 1. DNA for the CDR3: TGCGCCAGCAGCCAGGGGACAGGGGGCTATGGCTACACCTTC. It is translated as CASSQGTGGYGYTF.

The rearrangement uses TRBV7-3 and TRBJ2-3; D is undetermined. Germline loops: CDR1 SGHTA, CDR2 FQGTGA. V lost 0 bases, J lost 9 bases, and 7 bases lay in between. The CDR3 has 12 residues. The CDR3 sequence is CASSLTGQTQYF. For the CDR3, the DNA is TGTGCCAGCAGCTTAACGGGTCAAACGCAGTATTTT.

J is TRBJ2-1 and V is TRBV6-1; D remains unclear. Germline V gives CDR1 MNHNS, CDR2 SASEGT. Deletions cut 1 base from V and 0 bases from J, with 10 bases between. CDR3 size: 16 residues. CDR3 nucleotides: TGTGCCAGCAGTGAAGAGGGCGCAGGCTCCTACAATGAGCAGTTCTTC. Translated, it gives CASSEEGAGSYNEQFF.

The CDR3 here is CASSFEVGSQETQYF. CDR3 nucleotide sequence: TGCGCCAGCAGCTTTGAAGTCGGCAGCCAAGAGACCCAGTACTTC. This sequence joins TRBV5-1 and TRBJ2-5, with D hard to call. Trimming removed 2 bases from V and 1 base from J, with 12 bases in between. The CDR3 is 15 amino acids. From germline, CDR1 is SGHRS and CDR2 YFSETQ. Full variable domain (remainder filled in from reference TRBV5-1 and TRBJ2-5): KAGVTQTPRYLIKTRGQQVTLSCSPISGHRSVSWYQQTPGQGLQFLFEYFSETQRNKGNFPGRFSGRQFSNSRSEMNVSTLELGDSALYLCASSFEVGSQETQYFGPGTRLLVL.

This chain uses TRBV20-1 with TRBJ2-5; possibly TRBD1 or TRBD2 for D (5 bases each). CDR3 length equals 10 residues. V lost 7 bases, J lost 3 bases, and 6 bases lay in between. The germline CDR1 and CDR2 sequences are DFQATT and SNEGSKA (reference sequence). CDR3 in amino acids: CSGGEETQYF. The DNA of the CDR3 is TGCAGTGGAGGGGAAGAGACCCAGTACTTC.

This clone appeared once. This chain uses TRBV21-1 with TRBJ2-3. TRBV21-1 is a pseudogene. The CDR3 spans 15 residues. The CDR3 reads CASSKEIVSTDTQYF. CDR3 nucleotide sequence: TGTGCCAGCAGCAAAGAGATTGTTAGCACAGATACGCAGTATTTT.

This clone was seen just once. The chain employs TRBV30 and TRBJ2-7, with 10 nucleotides matching TRBD2. CDR1 GTSNPN and CDR2 SVGIG come from the germline V gene (reference sequence). Unmatched junction bases numbered 6, after V lost 5 bases and J lost 2 bases. The length of the CDR3 is 14 residues. In DNA form, the CDR3 reads TGTGCCTGGCGGGGCAGCGGGAGGGCCTACGAGCAGTACTTC. Its protein product is CAWRGSGRAYEQYF.